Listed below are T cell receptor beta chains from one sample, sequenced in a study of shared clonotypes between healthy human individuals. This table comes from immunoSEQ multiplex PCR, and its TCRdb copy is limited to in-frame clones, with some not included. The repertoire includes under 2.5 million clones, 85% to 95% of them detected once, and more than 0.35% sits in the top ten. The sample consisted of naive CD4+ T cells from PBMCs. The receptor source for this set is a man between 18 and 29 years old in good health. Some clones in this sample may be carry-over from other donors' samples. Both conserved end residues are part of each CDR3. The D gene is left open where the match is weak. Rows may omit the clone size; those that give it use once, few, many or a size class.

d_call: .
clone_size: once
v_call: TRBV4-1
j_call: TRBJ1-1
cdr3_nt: TGCGCCAGCAGCCAATCATGGGGACTGAACACTGAAGCTTTCTTT
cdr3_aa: CASSQSWGLNTEAFF

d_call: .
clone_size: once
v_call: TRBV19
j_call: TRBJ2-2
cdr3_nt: TGTGCCAGTAGTATAGTAATCACCGGGGAGCTGTTTTTT
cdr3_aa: CASSIVITGELFF

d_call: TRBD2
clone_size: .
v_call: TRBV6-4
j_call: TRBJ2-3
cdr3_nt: TGTGCCAGCACACAGAGGACTAGCGGGAGGTGGGGGAAAAGCACAGATACGCAGTATTTT
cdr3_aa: CASTQRTSGRWGKSTDTQYF

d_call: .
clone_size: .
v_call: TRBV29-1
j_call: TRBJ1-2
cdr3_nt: TGCAGCGCTGGACAGTTCTATGGCTACACCTTC
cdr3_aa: CSAGQFYGYTF

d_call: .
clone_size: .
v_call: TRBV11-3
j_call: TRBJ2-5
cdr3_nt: TGTGCCAGCAGCTTACACAGTAAAGAGACCCAGTACTTC
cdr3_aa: CASSLHSKETQYF

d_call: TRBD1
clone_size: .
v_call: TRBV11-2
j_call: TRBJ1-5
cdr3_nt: TGTGCCAGCAGCATTCCCGGGACAGGGAACTCTCAGCCCCAGCATTTT
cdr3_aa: CASSIPGTGNSQPQHF

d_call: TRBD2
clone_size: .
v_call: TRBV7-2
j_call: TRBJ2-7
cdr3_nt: TGTGCCAGCAGCTCTCAACCTAGCGGGAGCGGGGACGAGCAGTACTTC
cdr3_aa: CASSSQPSGSGDEQYF

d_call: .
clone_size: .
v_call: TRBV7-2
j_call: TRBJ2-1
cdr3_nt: TGTGCCAGCAGCTTACAAGGGCCGTTCGCGTTCTTC
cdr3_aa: CASSLQGPFAFF

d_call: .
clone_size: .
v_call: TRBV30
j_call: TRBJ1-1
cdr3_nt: TGTGCCTGGAGTGTCTACAGGGCGAGGAGAAACACTGAAGCTTTCTTT
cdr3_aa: CAWSVYRARRNTEAFF

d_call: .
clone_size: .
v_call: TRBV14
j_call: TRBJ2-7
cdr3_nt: TGTGCCAGCAGCCTGCTGCTGGGGGGCAGACCAGACTTC
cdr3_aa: CASSLLLGGRPDF

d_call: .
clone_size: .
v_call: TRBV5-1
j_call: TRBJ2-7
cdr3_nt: TGCGCCAGCAGCCCACTGGTAGGGGACGTAAGTTCCGAGCAGTACTTC
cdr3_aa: CASSPLVGDVSSEQYF

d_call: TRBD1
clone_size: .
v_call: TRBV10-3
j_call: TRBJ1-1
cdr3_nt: TGTGCCATCAGTCCCTGGACAGGGGCCAACACTGAAGCTTTCTTT
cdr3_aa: CAISPWTGANTEAFF

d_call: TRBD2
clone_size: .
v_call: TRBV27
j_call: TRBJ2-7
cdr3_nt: TGTGCCAGCAGTTTCCGGCTAGCGGACTCCTACGAGCAGTACTTC
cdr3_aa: CASSFRLADSYEQYF

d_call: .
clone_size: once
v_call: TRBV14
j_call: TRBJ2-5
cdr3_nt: TGTGCCAGCAGCCAACGCCGAGCTCGCGGGGAGACCCAGTACTTC
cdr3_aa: CASSQRRARGETQYF

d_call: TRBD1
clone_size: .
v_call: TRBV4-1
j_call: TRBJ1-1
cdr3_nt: TGCGCCAGCAGCGCCGACCGGGACAGGGGCTACACTGAAGCTTTCTTT
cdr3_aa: CASSADRDRGYTEAFF

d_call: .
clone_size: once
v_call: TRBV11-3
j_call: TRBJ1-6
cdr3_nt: TGTGCCAGCAGCTTTGGGGGTCCGGGTTCACCCCTCCACTTT
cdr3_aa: CASSFGGPGSPLHF

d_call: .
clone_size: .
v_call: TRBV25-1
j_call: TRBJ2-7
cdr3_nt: TGTGCCAGCAGCCCCCGTCGGGGTGTCGACTACGAGCAGTACTTC
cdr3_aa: CASSPRRGVDYEQYF

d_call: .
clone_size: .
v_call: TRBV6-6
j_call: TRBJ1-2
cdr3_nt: TGTGCCAGCAATCCCGGAGGGGCAAACTATGGCTACACCTTC
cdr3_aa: CASNPGGANYGYTF

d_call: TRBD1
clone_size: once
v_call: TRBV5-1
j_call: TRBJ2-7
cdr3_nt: TGCGCCAGCAGCGGAAGAGGGACAGCCTCAGGGTGGGAGCAGTACTTC
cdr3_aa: CASSGRGTASGWEQYF

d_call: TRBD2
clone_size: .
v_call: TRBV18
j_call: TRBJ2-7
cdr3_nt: TGTGCCAGCTCACCAATCGGCGCGGGAGCGGACGAGCAGTACTTC
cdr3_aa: CASSPIGAGADEQYF

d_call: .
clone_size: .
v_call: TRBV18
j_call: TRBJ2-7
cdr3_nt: TGTGCCAGCTCCCCAGCAGGAAGCTCCTACGAGCAGTACTTC
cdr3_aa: CASSPAGSSYEQYF

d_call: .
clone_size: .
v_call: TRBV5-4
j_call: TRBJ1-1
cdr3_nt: TGTGCCAGCAGCTTGTCTAGGGTTAACACTGAAGCTTTCTTT
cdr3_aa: CASSLSRVNTEAFF

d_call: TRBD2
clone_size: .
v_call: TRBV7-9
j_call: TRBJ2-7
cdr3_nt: TGTGCCAGCAGCTTAGCCATTATAGGGGACGGGACTACCTACGAGCAGTACTTC
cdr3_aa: CASSLAIIGDGTTYEQYF

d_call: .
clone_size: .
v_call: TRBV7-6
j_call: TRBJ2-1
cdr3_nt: TGTGCCAGCAGCTTAGCGTTGCGGGACCCCAGAGAGCAGTTCTTC
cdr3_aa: CASSLALRDPREQFF

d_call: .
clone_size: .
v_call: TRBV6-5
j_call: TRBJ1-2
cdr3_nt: TGTGCCAGCAGTTACTCGAAGGGTTTTGGAGGCTACACCTTC
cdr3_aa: CASSYSKGFGGYTF

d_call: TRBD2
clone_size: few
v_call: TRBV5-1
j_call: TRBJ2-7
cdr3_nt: TGCGCCAGCAGCTTTATAGCGGGAGCCGTAGAGCAGTACTTC
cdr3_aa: CASSFIAGAVEQYF

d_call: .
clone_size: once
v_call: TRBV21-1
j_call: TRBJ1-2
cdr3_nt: TGTGCCAGCATCGCATACGGCTACACCTTC
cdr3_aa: CASIAYGYTF

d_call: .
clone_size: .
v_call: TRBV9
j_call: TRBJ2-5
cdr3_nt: TGTGCCAGCAGCGTAGGGGGACAAGAGACCCAGTACTTC
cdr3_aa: CASSVGGQETQYF

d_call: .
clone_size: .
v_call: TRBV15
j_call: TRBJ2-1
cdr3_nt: TGTGCCACCAGCAGAGATCGTCGCGGGAAAGACTACAATGAGCAGTTCTTC
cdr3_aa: CATSRDRRGKDYNEQFF

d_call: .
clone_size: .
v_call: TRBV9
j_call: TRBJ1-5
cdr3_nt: TGTGCCAGCAGCGCGCATCCAGATAGCAATCAGCCCCAGCATTTT
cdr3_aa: CASSAHPDSNQPQHF

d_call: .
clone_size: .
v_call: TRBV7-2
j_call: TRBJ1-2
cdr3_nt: TGTGCCAGCAGCTTACAGGGTTCTGGCTACACCTTC
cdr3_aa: CASSLQGSGYTF

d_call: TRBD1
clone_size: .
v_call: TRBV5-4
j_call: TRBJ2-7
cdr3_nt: TGTGCCAGCAGCGCGCCGGGACAGGGTAACGAGCAGTACTTC
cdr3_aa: CASSAPGQGNEQYF

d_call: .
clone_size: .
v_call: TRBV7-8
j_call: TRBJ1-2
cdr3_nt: TGTGCCAGCAGCTTACGCGGGAACCGACTACTTGTCCACTATGGCTACACCTTC
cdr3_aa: CASSLRGNRLLVHYGYTF

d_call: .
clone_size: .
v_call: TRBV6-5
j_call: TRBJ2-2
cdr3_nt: TGTGCCAGCAGTTACCTTACCGGGGAGCTGTTTTTT
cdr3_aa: CASSYLTGELFF

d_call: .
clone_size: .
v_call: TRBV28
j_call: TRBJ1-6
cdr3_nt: TGTGCCAGCAGGGCCGACCCTAATTCACCCCTCCACTTT
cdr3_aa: CASRADPNSPLHF

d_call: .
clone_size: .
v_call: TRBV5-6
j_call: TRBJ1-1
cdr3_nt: TGTGCCAGCAGCTTGTTTCTGAACACTGAAGCTTTCTTT
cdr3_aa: CASSLFLNTEAFF

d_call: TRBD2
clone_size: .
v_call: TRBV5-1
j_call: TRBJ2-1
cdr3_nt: TGCGCCAGCAGCTTTGCCCCGGGACTAGCCAATGAGCAGTTCTTC
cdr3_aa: CASSFAPGLANEQFF